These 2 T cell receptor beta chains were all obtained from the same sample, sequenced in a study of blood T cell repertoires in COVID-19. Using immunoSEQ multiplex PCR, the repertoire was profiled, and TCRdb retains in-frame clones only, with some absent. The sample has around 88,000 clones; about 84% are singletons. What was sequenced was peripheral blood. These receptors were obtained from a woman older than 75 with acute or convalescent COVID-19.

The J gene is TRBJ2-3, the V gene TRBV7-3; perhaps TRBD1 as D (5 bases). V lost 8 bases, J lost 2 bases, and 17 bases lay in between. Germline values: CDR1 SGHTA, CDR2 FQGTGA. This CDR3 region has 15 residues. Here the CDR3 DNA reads TGTGCCAGCGGGGCAGGGTCAGGGTACACAGATACGCAGTATTTT. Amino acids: CASGAGSGYTDTQYF.

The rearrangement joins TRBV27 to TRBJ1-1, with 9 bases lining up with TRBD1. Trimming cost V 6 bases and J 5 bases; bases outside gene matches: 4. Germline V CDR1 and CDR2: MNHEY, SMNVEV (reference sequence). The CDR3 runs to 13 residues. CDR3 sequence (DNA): TGTGCCAGCAGGGGGACAGGGCGTACTGAAGCTTTCTTT. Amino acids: CASRGTGRTEAFF.